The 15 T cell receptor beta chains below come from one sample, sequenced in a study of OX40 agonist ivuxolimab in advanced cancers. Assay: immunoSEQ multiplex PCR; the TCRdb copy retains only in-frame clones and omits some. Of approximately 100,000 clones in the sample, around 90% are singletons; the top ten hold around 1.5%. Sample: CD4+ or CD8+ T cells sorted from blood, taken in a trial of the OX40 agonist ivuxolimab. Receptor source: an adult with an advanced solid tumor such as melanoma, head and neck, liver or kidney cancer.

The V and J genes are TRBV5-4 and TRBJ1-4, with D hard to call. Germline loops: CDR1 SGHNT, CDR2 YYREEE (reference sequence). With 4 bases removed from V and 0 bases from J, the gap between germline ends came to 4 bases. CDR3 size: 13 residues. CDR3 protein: CASSLPTNEKLFF. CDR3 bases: TGTGCCAGCAGCCTCCCAACTAATGAAAAACTGTTTTTT.

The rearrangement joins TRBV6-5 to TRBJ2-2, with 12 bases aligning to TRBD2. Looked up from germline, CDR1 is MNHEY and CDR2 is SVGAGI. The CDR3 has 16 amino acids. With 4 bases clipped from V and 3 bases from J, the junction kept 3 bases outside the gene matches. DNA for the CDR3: TGTGCCAGCAGTTTGGGACTAGCGGGCGACACCGGGGAGCTGTTTTTT. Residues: CASSLGLAGDTGELFF.

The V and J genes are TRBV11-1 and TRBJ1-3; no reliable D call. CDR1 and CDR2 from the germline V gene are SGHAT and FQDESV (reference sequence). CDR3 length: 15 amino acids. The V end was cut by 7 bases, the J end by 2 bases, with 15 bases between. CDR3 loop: CASTWAPSPGNTIYF. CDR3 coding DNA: TGTGCCAGCACTTGGGCACCCAGTCCTGGAAACACCATATATTTT.

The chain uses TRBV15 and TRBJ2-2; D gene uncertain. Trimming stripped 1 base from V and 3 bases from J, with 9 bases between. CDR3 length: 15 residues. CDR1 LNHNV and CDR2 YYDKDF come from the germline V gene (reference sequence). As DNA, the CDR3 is TGTGCCACCAGCAGAGTGGGCTCCTACACCGGGGAGCTGTTTTTT. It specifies CATSRVGSYTGELFF. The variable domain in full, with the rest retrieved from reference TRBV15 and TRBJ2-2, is DAMVIQNPRYQVTQFGKPVTLSCSQTLNHNVMYWYQQKSSQAPKLLFHYYDKDFNNEADTPDNFQSRRPNTSFCFLDIRSPGLGDTAMYLCATSRVGSYTGELFFGEGSRLTVL.

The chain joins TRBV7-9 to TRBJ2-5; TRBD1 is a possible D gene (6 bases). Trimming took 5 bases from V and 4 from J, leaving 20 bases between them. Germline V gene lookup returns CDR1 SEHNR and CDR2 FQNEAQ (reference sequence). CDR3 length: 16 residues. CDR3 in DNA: TGTGCCAGCAGCGCCACTATGGGGGCAGCAGGAGAGACCCAGTACTTC. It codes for CASSATMGAAGETQYF.

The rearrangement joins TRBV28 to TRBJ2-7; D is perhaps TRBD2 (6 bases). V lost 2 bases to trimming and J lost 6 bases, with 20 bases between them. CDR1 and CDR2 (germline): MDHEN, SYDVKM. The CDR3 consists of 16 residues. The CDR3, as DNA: TGTGCCAGCAGTTTACCTTCGGACGGGAGACAATCCGAGCAGTACTTC. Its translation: CASSLPSDGRQSEQYF.

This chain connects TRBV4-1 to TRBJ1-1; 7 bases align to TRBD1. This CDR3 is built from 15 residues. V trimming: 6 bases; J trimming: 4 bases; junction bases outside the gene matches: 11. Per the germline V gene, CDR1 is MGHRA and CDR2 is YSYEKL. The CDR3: CASSLGQVWGTEAFF. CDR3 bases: TGCGCCAGCAGTCTCGGACAGGTATGGGGCACTGAAGCTTTCTTT.

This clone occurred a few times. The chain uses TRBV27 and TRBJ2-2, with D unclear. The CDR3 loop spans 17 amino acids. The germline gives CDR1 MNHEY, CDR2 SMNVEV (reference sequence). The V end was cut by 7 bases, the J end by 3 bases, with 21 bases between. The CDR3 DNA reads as TGTGCCAGCATACTGCTTAGGTGGGAAGGGTACACCGGGGAGCTGTTTTTT. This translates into CASILLRWEGYTGELFF.

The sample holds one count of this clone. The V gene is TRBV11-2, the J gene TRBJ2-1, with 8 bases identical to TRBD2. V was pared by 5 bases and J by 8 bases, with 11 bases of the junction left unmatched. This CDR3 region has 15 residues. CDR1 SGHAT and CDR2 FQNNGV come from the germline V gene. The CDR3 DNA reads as TGTGCCAGCAGCCCCTGGGGCGGGAGGTTGGATGAGCAGTTCTTC. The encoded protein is CASSPWGGRLDEQFF.

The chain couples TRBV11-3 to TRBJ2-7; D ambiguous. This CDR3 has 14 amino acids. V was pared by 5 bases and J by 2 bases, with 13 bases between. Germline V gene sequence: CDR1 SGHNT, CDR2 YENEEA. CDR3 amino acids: CASSPHDSAYEQYF. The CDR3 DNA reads TGTGCCAGCAGCCCACATGACTCTGCCTACGAGCAGTACTTC.

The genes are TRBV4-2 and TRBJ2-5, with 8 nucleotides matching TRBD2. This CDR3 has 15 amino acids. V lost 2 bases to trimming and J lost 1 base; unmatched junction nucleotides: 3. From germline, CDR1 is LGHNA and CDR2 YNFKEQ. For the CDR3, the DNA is TGTGCCAGCAGCCAACCTACTAGCGGCCAAGAGACCCAGTACTTC. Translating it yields CASSQPTSGQETQYF.

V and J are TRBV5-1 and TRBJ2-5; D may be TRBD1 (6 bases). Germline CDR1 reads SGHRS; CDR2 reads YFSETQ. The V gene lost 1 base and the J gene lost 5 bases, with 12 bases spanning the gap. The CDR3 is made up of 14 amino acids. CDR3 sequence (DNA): TGCGCCAGCAGCTTGTACGGGACACAGGAGACCCAGTACTTC. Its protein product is CASSLYGTQETQYF. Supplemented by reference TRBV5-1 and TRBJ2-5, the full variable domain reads KAGVTQTPRYLIKTRGQQVTLSCSPISGHRSVSWYQQTPGQGLQFLFEYFSETQRNKGNFPGRFSGRQFSNSRSEMNVSTLELGDSALYLCASSLYGTQETQYFGPGTRLLVL.

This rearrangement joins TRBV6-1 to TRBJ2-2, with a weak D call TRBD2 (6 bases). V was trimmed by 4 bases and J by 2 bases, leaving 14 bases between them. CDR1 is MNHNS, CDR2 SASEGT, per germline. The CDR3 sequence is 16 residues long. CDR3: CASSVMGEENTGELFF. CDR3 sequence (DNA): TGTGCCAGCAGTGTCATGGGGGAGGAAAACACCGGGGAGCTGTTTTTT.

The CDR3 sequence is CASSLHRGLGAFF. CDR3 DNA: TGTGCCAGCAGTTTACACAGGGGGCTGGGGGCTTTCTTT. The chain employs TRBV28 and TRBJ1-1; 9 nucleotides match TRBD1. V trimming: 2 bases; J trimming: 11 bases; junction bases outside the gene matches: 6. The CDR3 length is 13 residues. From germline, CDR1 is MDHEN and CDR2 SYDVKM.

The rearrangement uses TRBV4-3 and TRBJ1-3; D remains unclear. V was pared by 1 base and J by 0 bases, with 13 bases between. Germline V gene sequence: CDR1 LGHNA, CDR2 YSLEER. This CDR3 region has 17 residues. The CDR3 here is CASSQAARGDSGNTIYF. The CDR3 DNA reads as TGCGCCAGCAGCCAAGCAGCTCGGGGTGACTCTGGAAACACCATATATTTT.